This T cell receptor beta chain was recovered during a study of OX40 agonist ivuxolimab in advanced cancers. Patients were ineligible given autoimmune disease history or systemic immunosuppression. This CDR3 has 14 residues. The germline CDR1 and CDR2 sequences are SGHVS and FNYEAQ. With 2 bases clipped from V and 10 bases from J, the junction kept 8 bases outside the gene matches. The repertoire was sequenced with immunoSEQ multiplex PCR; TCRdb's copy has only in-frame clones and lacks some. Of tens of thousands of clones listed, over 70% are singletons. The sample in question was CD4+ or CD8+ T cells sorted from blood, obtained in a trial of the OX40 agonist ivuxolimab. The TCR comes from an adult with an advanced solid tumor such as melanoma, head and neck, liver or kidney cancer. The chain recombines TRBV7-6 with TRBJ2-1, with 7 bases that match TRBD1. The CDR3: CASSLREGAREQFF. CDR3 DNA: TGTGCCAGCAGCTTACGAGAGGGGGCGCGCGAGCAGTTCTTC.